A selection of T cell receptor beta chains follows, all from one sample in a study of blood T cell repertoires in COVID-19. Measured with immunoSEQ multiplex PCR; TCRdb has only the in-frame clones, and not every one. This table holds roughly 200,000 clones, 85% found once. The sample taken for sequencing was PBMCs or T cells enriched from blood (not recorded which). The receptors come from a man aged 35 to 55 who had recovered from COVID-19. Both conserved end residues are part of each CDR3. The D gene is left open where the match is weak.

>TRBV20-1|TRBJ1-2|-
CSATRGWGYTF
>TRBV7-2|TRBJ2-7|-
CASSLMLTGGNEQYF
>TRBV7-9|TRBJ1-2|-
CASSLEVRDQNGYTF
>TRBV6-5|TRBJ2-1|-
CASRLDWPNNEQFF
>TRBV3-1/TRBV3-2|TRBJ1-3|-
CASSQDRNTIYF
>TRBV6-1|TRBJ1-3|TRBD1
CASSEETGASSGNTIYF
>TRBV29-1|TRBJ2-2|TRBD1
CSVRQGTTTGELFF
>TRBV5-1|TRBJ1-4|-
CASRMDSSNEKLFF
>TRBV5-1|TRBJ2-7|TRBD1
CASSSVPGQGKYEQYF
>TRBV6-1|TRBJ1-2|TRBD1
CASSDRDRGYGYTF
>TRBV9|TRBJ2-7|-
CASSVDSGREQYF
>TRBV5-1|TRBJ2-2|TRBD2
CASSLGLAGTGELFF
>TRBV24-1|TRBJ2-3|TRBD1
CATSDQRTGVYPTQYF
>TRBV13|TRBJ1-1|TRBD1
CASSQRTGTTEAFF
>TRBV5-1|TRBJ2-7|-
CASSPRRDLTVNEQYF
>TRBV29-1|TRBJ2-6|-
CSVGGIANVLTF
>TRBV6-5|TRBJ1-1|-
CASISSRLMNTEAFF
>TRBV6-2/TRBV6-3|TRBJ1-2|-
CASSYSGLRYGYTF
>TRBV5-8|TRBJ2-1|-
CASSPNRERQFF
>TRBV4-1|TRBJ2-2|-
CAAGDTNTGELFF
>TRBV11-2|TRBJ1-2|TRBD1
CASSQGTGQSYGYTF
>TRBV23-1|TRBJ2-1|TRBD2
CASSQGTSGYNEQFF
>TRBV7-8|TRBJ2-7|TRBD1
CASSSFPQVGTGKSEQYF
>TRBV28|TRBJ2-3|-
CASNGGALDTQYF
>TRBV6-5|TRBJ2-7|TRBD1
CASSLGQGSYEQYF
>TRBV19|TRBJ2-1|-
CASSLFNEQFF
>TRBV28|TRBJ1-3|-
CASSLSLGAGNTIYF
>TRBV7-9|TRBJ2-7|TRBD2
CASTLTLRGASYEQYF
>TRBV21-1|TRBJ1-2|-
CASSNRGAGYTF
>TRBV19|TRBJ1-1|-
CASRWGGVGTEAFF
>TRBV11-2|TRBJ2-1|TRBD2
CASSSSRLAGEWEQFF
>TRBV24-1|TRBJ2-7|TRBD1
CATSDPGQGVEDYEQYF
>TRBV7-9|TRBJ1-3|-
CASSLAGGGARNTIYF
>TRBV9|TRBJ1-2|TRBD1
CASSSGQIYGYTF
>TRBV7-8|TRBJ2-7|TRBD1
CASSLLGTAPSYEQYF
>TRBV6-1|TRBJ2-1|-
CASSGTGVKSSYNEQFF
>TRBV3-1/TRBV3-2|TRBJ1-2|-
CASSQYYGYTF
>TRBV29-1|TRBJ2-2|-
CSVTTGTGELFF
>TRBV4-1|TRBJ2-1|TRBD2
CASSRQRDGGEQFF
>TRBV2|TRBJ1-5|-
CASSEGQDNQPQHF
>TRBV6-5|TRBJ1-2|-
CASSGNPYGYTF
>TRBV6-4|TRBJ2-7|-
CASSDSKRWAPVGEQYF
>TRBV5-1|TRBJ2-3|-
CASSPTGPSTDTQYF
>TRBV6-4|TRBJ1-5|-
CASRGGASDNQPQHF
>TRBV15|TRBJ2-7|TRBD2
CATSVMREADEQYF
>TRBV7-6|TRBJ2-7|TRBD2
CASSLTLSGRNEQYF
>TRBV29-1|TRBJ2-7|-
CSVKRTASYEQYF
>TRBV4-3|TRBJ2-7|-
CASSQSQDGAYEQYF
>TRBV20-1|TRBJ2-1|-
CSASDSGDEQFF
>TRBV28|TRBJ1-2|-
CASSTGYNYGYTF
>TRBV4-3|TRBJ1-6|TRBD1
CASSQDRGPVHF
>TRBV25-1|TRBJ2-1|-
CASSGLVHEQFF
>TRBV24-1|TRBJ2-1|-
CATSPPGLNNEQFF
>TRBV19|TRBJ2-7|TRBD1
CASSTRDRRYEQYF
>TRBV11-3|TRBJ1-1|-
CASSPGVGTEAFF